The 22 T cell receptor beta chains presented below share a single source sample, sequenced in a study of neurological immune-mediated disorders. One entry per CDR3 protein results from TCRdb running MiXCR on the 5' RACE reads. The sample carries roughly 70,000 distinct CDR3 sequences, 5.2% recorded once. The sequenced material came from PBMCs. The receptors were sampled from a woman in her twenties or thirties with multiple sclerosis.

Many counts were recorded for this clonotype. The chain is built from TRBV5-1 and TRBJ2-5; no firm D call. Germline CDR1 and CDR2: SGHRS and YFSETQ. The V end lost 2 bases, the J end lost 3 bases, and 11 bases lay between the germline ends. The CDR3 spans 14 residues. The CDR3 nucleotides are TGCGCCAGCAGCTTAACGGTCAGCGAAGAGACCCAGTACTTC. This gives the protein CASSLTVSEETQYF.

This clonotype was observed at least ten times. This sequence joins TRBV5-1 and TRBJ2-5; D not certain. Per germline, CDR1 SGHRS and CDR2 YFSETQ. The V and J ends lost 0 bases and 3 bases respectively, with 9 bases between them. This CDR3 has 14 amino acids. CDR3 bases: TGCGCCAGCAGCTTGGAAAGGACCGAAGAGACCCAGTACTTC. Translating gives CASSLERTEETQYF. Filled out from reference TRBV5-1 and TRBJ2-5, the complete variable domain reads KAGVTQTPRYLIKTRGQQVTLSCSPISGHRSVSWYQQTPGQGLQFLFEYFSETQRNKGNFPGRFSGRQFSNSRSEMNVSTLELGDSALYLCASSLERTEETQYFGPGTRLLVL.

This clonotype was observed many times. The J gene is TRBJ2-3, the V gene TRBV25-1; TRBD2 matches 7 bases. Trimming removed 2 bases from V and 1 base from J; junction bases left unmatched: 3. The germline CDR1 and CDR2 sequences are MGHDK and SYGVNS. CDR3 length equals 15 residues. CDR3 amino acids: CASSEGLAGTDTQYF. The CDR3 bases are TGTGCCAGCAGTGAAGGTCTAGCGGGCACAGATACGCAGTATTTT.

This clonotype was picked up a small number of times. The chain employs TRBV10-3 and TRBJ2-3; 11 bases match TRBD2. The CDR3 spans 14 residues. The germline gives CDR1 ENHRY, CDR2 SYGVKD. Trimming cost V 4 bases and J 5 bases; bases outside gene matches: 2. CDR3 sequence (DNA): TGTGCCATCAGTGGAGGACTAGCGGGAGATACGCAGTATTTT. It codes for CAISGGLAGDTQYF.

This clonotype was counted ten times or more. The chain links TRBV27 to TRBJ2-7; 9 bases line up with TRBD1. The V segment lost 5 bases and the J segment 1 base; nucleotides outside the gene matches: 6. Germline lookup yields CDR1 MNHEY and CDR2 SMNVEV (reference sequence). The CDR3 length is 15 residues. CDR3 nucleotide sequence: TGTGCCAGCAGTCCCACAGGGGGCCGGTCCTACGAGCAGTACTTC. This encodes CASSPTGGRSYEQYF.

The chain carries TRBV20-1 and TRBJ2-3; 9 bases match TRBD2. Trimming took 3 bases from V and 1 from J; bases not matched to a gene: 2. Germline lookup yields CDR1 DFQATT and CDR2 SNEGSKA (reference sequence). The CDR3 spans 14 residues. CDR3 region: CSASSSGGTDTQYF. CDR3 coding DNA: TGCAGTGCTAGTTCTAGCGGGGGCACAGATACGCAGTATTTT.

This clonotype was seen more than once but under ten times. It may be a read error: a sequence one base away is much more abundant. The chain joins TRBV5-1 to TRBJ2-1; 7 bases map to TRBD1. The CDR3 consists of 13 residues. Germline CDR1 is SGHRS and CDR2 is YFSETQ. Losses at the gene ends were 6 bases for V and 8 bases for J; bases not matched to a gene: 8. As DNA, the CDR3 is TGCGCCAGCACCCGGGAAAGGGGGCATGAGCAGTTCTTC. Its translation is CASTRERGHEQFF.

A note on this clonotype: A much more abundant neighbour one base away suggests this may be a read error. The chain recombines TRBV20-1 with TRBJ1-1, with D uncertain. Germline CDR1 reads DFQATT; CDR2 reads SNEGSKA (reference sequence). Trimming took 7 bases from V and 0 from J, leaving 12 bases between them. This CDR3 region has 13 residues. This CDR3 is CSVSRVMNTEAFF. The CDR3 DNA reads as TGCAGTGTTAGTAGGGTAATGAACACTGAAGCTTTCTTT.

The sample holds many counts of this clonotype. CDR3 nucleotides: TGCGCCAGCAGCAGCCGCGAGACCCAGTACTTC. Its protein is CASSSRETQYF. The J gene is TRBJ2-5, the V gene TRBV4-1; D is unresolved. The V and J ends lost 5 bases and 5 bases respectively, with 6 bases between them. The CDR3 is made up of 11 amino acids. Germline V lookup: CDR1 MGHRA, CDR2 YSYEKL.

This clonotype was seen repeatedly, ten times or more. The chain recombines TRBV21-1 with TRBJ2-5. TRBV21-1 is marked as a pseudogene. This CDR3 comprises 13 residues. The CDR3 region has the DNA TGTGCCAGCAGCAAATACAGTTGGGAGACCCAGTACTTC. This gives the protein CASSKYSWETQYF.

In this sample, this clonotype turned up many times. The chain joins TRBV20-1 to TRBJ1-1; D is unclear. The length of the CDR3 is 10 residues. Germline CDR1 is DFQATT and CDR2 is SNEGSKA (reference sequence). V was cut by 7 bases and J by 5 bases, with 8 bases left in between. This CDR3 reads CSGRRTEAFF. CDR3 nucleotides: TGCAGTGGACGGAGGACTGAAGCTTTCTTT.

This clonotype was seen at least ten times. The CDR3 sequence is CASSFQGQETQYF. CDR3 sequence (DNA): TGTGCCAGCAGTTTTCAGGGACAAGAGACCCAGTACTTC. V usage is TRBV28 and J usage is TRBJ2-5, with a tentative D call TRBD1 (5 bases). This CDR3 spans 13 amino acids. V shed 3 bases and J shed 2 bases, with 7 bases lying between them. Germline CDR1 MDHEN, CDR2 SYDVKM.

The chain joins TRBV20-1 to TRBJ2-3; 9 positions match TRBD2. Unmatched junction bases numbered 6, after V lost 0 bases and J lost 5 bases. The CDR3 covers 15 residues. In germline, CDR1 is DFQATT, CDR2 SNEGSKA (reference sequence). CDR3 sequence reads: CSARDWTSVGDTQYF. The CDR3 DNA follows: TGCAGTGCTAGAGATTGGACTAGCGTCGGAGATACGCAGTATTTT.

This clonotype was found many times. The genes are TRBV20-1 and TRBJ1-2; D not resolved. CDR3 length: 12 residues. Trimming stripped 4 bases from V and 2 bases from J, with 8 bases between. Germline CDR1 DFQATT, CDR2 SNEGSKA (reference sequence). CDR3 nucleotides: TGCAGTGCTATCAATGAAAACTATGGCTACACCTTC. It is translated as CSAINENYGYTF.

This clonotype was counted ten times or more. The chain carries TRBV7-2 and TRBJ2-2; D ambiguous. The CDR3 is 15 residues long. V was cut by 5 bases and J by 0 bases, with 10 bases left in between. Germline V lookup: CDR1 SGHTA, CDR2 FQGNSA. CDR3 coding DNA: TGTGCCAGCAGCCCTCAGGCGGCGAACACCGGGGAGCTGTTTTTT. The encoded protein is CASSPQAANTGELFF.

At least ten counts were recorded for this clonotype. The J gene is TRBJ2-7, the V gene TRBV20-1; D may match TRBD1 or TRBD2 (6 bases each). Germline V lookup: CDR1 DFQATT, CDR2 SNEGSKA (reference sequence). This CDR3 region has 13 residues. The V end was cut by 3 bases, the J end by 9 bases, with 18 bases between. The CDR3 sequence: CSASAGGPAGQYF. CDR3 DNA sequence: TGCAGTGCTAGTGCCGGGGGCCCCGCTGGGCAGTACTTC.

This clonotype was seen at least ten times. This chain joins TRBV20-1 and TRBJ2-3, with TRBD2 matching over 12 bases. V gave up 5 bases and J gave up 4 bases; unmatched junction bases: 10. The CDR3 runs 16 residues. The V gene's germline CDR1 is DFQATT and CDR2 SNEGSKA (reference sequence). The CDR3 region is CSAGARLAGDPDTQYF. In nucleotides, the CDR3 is TGCAGTGCTGGGGCCCGACTAGCGGGGGACCCAGATACGCAGTATTTT.

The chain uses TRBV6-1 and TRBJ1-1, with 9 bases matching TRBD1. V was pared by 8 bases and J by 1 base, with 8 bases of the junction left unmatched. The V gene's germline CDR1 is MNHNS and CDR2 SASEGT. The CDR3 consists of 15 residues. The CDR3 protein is CASRDREVRNTEAFF. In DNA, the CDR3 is TGTGCCAGCCGGGACAGGGAGGTTCGGAACACTGAAGCTTTCTTT.

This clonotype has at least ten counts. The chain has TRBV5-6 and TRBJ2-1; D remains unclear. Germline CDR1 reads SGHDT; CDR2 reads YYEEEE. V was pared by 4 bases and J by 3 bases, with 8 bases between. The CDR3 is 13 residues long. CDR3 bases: TGTGCCAGCAGCCGTGAATACTACAATGAGCAGTTCTTC. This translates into CASSREYYNEQFF.

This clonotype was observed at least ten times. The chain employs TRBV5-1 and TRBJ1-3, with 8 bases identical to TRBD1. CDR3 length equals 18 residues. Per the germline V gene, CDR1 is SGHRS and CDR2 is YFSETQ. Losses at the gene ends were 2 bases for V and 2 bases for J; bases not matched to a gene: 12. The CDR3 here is CASSLRAGQGITGNTIYF. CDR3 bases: TGCGCCAGCAGCTTACGAGCCGGACAGGGCATCACTGGAAACACCATATATTTT. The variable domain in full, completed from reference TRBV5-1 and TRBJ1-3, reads KAGVTQTPRYLIKTRGQQVTLSCSPISGHRSVSWYQQTPGQGLQFLFEYFSETQRNKGNFPGRFSGRQFSNSRSEMNVSTLELGDSALYLCASSLRAGQGITGNTIYFGEGSWLTVV.

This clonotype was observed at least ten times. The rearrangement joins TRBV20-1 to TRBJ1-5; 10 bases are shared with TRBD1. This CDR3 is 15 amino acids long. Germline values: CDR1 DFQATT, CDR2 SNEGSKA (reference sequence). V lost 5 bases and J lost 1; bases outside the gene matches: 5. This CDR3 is CSAGTGVGSNQPQHF. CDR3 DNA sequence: TGCAGTGCTGGGACAGGGGTGGGGAGCAATCAGCCCCAGCATTTT.

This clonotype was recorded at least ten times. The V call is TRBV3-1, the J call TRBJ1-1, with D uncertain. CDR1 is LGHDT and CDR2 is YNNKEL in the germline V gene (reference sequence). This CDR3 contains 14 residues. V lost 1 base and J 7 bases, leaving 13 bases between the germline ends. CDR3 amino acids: CASSQVGSESEAFF. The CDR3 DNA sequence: TGTGCCAGCAGCCAAGTTGGCAGCGAAAGTGAAGCTTTCTTT.